Listed here are 8 T cell receptor beta chains from one sample, sequenced in a study of CD8+ T cells in alopecia areata. Cells that came from pooled cutaneous lymph nodes were sorted using CD4, CD8alpha, NKG2D, NKG2ACE and other markers. RNA extraction and reverse transcription yielded cDNA as sequencing template. The data were produced by immunoSEQ multiplex PCR, yet TCRdb's version contains in-frame clones alone and is incomplete. The sample yields around 290,000 clones, without any singletons. The sample comprised CD4+ T cells sorted from a lymph node. The receptors derive from a C3H/HeJ mouse with alopecia areata. For this mouse line, the MHC haplotype is H2-k.

About this clone: Each gene name is a mouse one. The read is 4 residues too short to cover the CDR3 end, so that end is filled in from the germline J gene. This CDR3 is also generated by other DNA sequences in the sample. The chain uses TRBV5 and TRBJ2-4; 8 bases agree with TRBD2. The CDR3 runs 15 residues. Per germline, CDR1 LGHNA and CDR2 YNLKQL (reference sequence). The CDR3 region is CASSQDGGGANTLYF. The DNA read from the CDR3 is TGTGCCAGCAGCCAAGACGGGGGGGGCGCGAAC.

Concerning this clone itself: The germline and genes are mouse ones. The missing CDR3 end, 4 residues past where the read stops, is filled in from the germline J gene. Additional DNA sequences in this sample encode the identical CDR3. The chain combines TRBV1 with TRBJ1-2; 8 nucleotides match TRBD1. CDR3 length equals 15 residues. From germline, CDR1 is NSQYPW and CDR2 LRSPGD (reference sequence). The trim removed 0 bases at V and 2 bases at J, leaving 2 bases unmatched. The sequenced part of the CDR3 DNA is TGCACCTGCAGTGCAGACCGGACAGGGAACTCC. Translation: CTCSADRTGNS. From start to end, the CDR3 is CTCSADRTGNSDYTF.

This clone appeared a few times. Gene and germline names: mouse. The CDR3 here is CASSIGSRDTEVFF. The CDR3 DNA, read in part, is TGTGCCAGCAGTATAGGCAGTAGGGACACA. The gene calls are TRBV19 and TRBJ1-1, with D hard to call. Coverage ceases 4 residues before the CDR3 finishes, and the germline J gene fills in the end. V lost 0 bases and J lost 3, with 9 bases in between. The CDR3 contains 14 residues. CDR1 FNHDT and CDR2 SITEND come from the germline V gene (reference sequence). The full variable domain, with the rest looked up from reference TRBV19 and TRBJ1-1, is GGIITQTPKFLIGQEGQKLTLKCQQNFNHDTMYWYRQDSGKGLRLIYYSITENDLQKGDLSEGYDASREKKSSFSLTVTSAQKNEMAVFLCASSIGSRDTEVFFGKGTRLTVV.

This clone was observed a few times. Gene names refer to mouse genes. The read halts 4 residues ahead of the CDR3 end, with the missing end drawn from the germline J gene. V usage is TRBV31 and J usage is TRBJ2-1, with TRBD2 matching over 8 bases. Germline values: CDR1 GKSSPN, CDR2 SITVG. The CDR3 contains 14 residues. The junction had 5 bases not matched to a gene; V was cut back by 7 bases and J by 0 bases. CDR3 sequence: CAYFWGDNYAEQFF. The CDR3 bases that were read are TGTGCCTACTTCTGGGGGGATAACTATGCT.

This clone has a handful of counts. Genes and germline are mouse. Read data end 4 residues before the CDR3 end; the end is taken from the germline J gene. The genes are TRBV29 and TRBJ2-7; 7 bases are shared with TRBD1. There are 14 residues in the CDR3. The junction had 4 bases not matched to a gene; V was cut back by 2 bases and J by 3 bases. Germline values: CDR1 MSHET, CDR2 SYDVDS. Incomplete CDR3 DNA: TGTGCTAGCAGTTTAAAAACAGGGGACTAT. Translation gives CASSLKTGDY. The whole CDR3 protein is CASSLKTGDYEQYF.

Concerning this clone itself: A much larger clone lies one base from this, so it may be a read error. Gene names follow the mouse nomenclature. Read data end 4 residues before the CDR3 end; the end is taken from the germline J gene. Other DNA variants within this sample encode the same CDR3. The V and J genes are TRBV19 and TRBJ1-1, with TRBD1 as a possible D gene (6 bases). The CDR3 has 13 amino acids. Germline V lookup: CDR1 FNHDT, CDR2 SITEND (reference sequence). Deletions cut 6 bases from V and 1 base from J, with 10 bases between. The sequenced part of the CDR3 DNA is TGTGCCAGCACCCCGGGACAAAACACA. Amino acid sequence: CASTPGQNT. The whole CDR3 protein is CASTPGQNTEVFF. The full variable domain, in which reference TRBV19 and TRBJ1-1 provide the parts outside the CDR3, is GGIITQTPKFLIGQEGQKLTLKCQQNFNHDTMYWYRQDSGKGLRLIYYSITENDLQKGDLSEGYDASREKKSSFSLTVTSAQKNEMAVFLCASTPGQNTEVFFGKGTRLTVV.

Turning to this clone: Genes and germline are mouse. The sequenced fragment ends 4 residues before the CDR3 boundary, so the rest is inferred from the germline J gene. The genes are TRBV13-2 and TRBJ2-2; 9 positions match TRBD2. CDR1 NNHNN and CDR2 SYGAGS come from the germline V gene (reference sequence). CDR3 length: 16 residues. V shed 4 bases and J 1 base; nucleotides not matched to a gene: 5. The sequenced CDR3 bases are TGTGCCAGCGGTAACACTGGGGGGAGAAACACCGGG. Amino acid sequence: CASGNTGGRNTG. The whole CDR3 sequence reads CASGNTGGRNTGQLYF.

In regard to this clone: Each gene name is a mouse one. The CDR3 is cut off 4 residues early in the read; its end comes from the germline J gene. The chain links TRBV5 to TRBJ2-5, with TRBD2 matching over 10 bases. Germline lookup yields CDR1 LGHNA and CDR2 YNLKQL (reference sequence). The CDR3 is 15 residues long. Partial CDR3 DNA: TGTGCCAGCAGCCAAGTTCTGGGGGGGCGAGAC. The encoded protein is CASSQVLGGRD. From start to end, the CDR3 is CASSQVLGGRDTQYF.